The 27 T cell receptor beta chains reported below all come from one sample, sequenced in a study of blood T cell repertoires in COVID-19. Data came from immunoSEQ multiplex PCR; TCRdb stores just in-frame clones and leaves some out. The data hold about 95,000 clones, with about four fifths observed a single time. Material for sequencing was peripheral blood. These receptors all come from a human donor in a cohort sampled during active COVID-19.

This chain connects TRBV19 to TRBJ1-2; D gene uncertain. CDR1 and CDR2 (germline): LNHDA, SQIVND (reference sequence). V dropped 7 bases and J dropped 3 bases, with 6 bases sitting between them. The CDR3 runs 11 residues. CDR3 in DNA: TGTGCCAGTATCGGGTACTATGGCTACACCTTC. Encoded protein: CASIGYYGYTF.

This chain's CDR3 is CASSQFTPGGILNEQFF. Written as DNA, the CDR3 is TGCGCCAGCAGCCAGTTTACGCCTGGGGGGATTCTGAATGAGCAGTTCTTC. J is TRBJ2-1 and V is TRBV4-3; tentatively, D is TRBD2 (6 bases). V lost 3 bases to trimming and J lost 7 bases, with 22 bases between them. In germline, CDR1 is LGHNA, CDR2 YSLEER. The CDR3 runs 17 residues.

In this sample, this clone turned up once. The V gene is TRBV6-5, the J gene TRBJ2-1; the D gene is possibly TRBD1 (6 bases). CDR1 and CDR2 from the germline V gene are MNHEY and SVGAGI. The V end was cut by 6 bases, the J end by 7 bases, with 16 bases between. The CDR3 sequence is 14 residues long. This chain's CDR3 is CASSRDRSGNEQFF. Written as DNA, the CDR3 is TGTGCCAGCAGCCGAGACAGGTCTGGAAATGAGCAGTTCTTC.

The V call is TRBV7-9, the J call TRBJ1-2; D ambiguous. Trimming removed 0 bases at V and 11 bases at J, with 7 bases between. The CDR3 runs to 11 residues. CDR1 is SEHNR and CDR2 is FQNEAQ in the germline V gene (reference sequence). The CDR3 DNA follows: TGTGCCAGCAGCTTAGCGCCCCAGTACACCTTC. Amino acids: CASSLAPQYTF.

The chain uses TRBV7-2 and TRBJ2-1; no reliable D call. This CDR3 comprises 13 residues. Trimming removed 1 base from V and 4 bases from J, with 5 bases in between. Germline values: CDR1 SGHTA, CDR2 FQGNSA. The CDR3 protein is CASSLGQYNEQFF. Here the CDR3 DNA reads TGTGCCAGCAGCTTAGGGCAGTACAATGAGCAGTTCTTC.

The chain is built from TRBV20-1 and TRBJ1-1; D remains unclear. This CDR3 is 14 amino acids long. CDR1 DFQATT and CDR2 SNEGSKA come from the germline V gene (reference sequence). Trimming removed 3 bases from V and 1 base from J, with 12 bases in between. CDR3 DNA: TGCAGTGCTAGTTATACGAGGTGGAACACTGAAGCTTTCTTT. As protein: CSASYTRWNTEAFF.

The chain has TRBV5-1 and TRBJ2-7; D gene unclear. This CDR3 is 14 amino acids long. Germline V gene lookup returns CDR1 SGHRS and CDR2 YFSETQ. Trimming pared 1 base from V and 1 base from J, leaving 9 bases between. CDR3: CASSLTAGSYEQYF. CDR3 nucleotides: TGCGCCAGCAGCTTGACGGCAGGTTCCTACGAGCAGTACTTC.

The rearrangement uses TRBV5-1 and TRBJ2-5; D is possibly TRBD2 (5 bases). V lost 2 bases to trimming and J lost 4 bases, with 15 bases between them. The CDR3 covers 15 residues. The germline gives CDR1 SGHRS, CDR2 YFSETQ. CDR3 sequence: CASSFPRAGPETQYF. CDR3 nucleotide sequence: TGCGCCAGCAGCTTCCCCCGCGCGGGCCCAGAGACCCAGTACTTC.

The rearrangement links TRBV19 to TRBJ1-2; TRBD1 might be the D (6 bases). Trimming shortened V by 6 bases and J by 4 bases, and 12 bases separated the two germline ends. The CDR3 consists of 13 residues. Germline CDR1 and CDR2: LNHDA and SQIVND (reference sequence). For the CDR3, the DNA is TGTGCCAGTAGCCAAGGACAGCCCTATGGCTACACCTTC. It specifies CASSQGQPYGYTF.

This sequence joins TRBV27 and TRBJ1-1; D is undetermined. CDR1 is MNHEY and CDR2 is SMNVEV in the germline V gene (reference sequence). Deletions cut 7 bases from V and 5 bases from J, with 5 bases between. CDR3 size: 10 residues. This CDR3 reads CASMRTEAFF. CDR3 nucleotides: TGTGCCAGCATGAGGACTGAAGCTTTCTTT.

The chain employs TRBV5-1 and TRBJ1-1; the D gene is possibly TRBD1 (6 bases). The CDR3 spans 15 residues. V dropped 6 bases and J dropped 1 base, with 16 bases sitting between them. Germline values: CDR1 SGHRS, CDR2 YFSETQ. The CDR3 loop reads CASTPSGGRNTEAFF. The CDR3 DNA follows: TGCGCCAGCACCCCATCGGGGGGGCGGAACACTGAAGCTTTCTTT.

The chain joins TRBV6-5 to TRBJ1-3; D is perhaps TRBD1 (5 bases). V lost 7 bases and J 4 bases, leaving 8 bases between the germline ends. Germline V gene sequence: CDR1 MNHEY, CDR2 SVGAGI. This CDR3 is built from 12 residues. This chain's CDR3 is CASTDSGNTIYF. CDR3 coding DNA: TGTGCCAGCACCGACAGCGGAAACACCATATATTTT.

This CDR3 reads CASSSQTSGGNGYTQYF. The DNA of the CDR3 is TGTGCCAGCAGCTCCCAGACTAGCGGGGGGAACGGCTATACGCAGTATTTT. The V and J genes are TRBV13 and TRBJ2-3, with 13 positions matching TRBD2. The junction had 11 bases not matched to a gene; V was cut back by 4 bases and J by 7 bases. CDR3 size: 17 residues. Germline loops: CDR1 PRHDT, CDR2 FYEKMQ (reference sequence).

The chain employs TRBV11-3 and TRBJ2-5, with 10 bases aligning to TRBD1. The CDR3 totals 15 residues. CDR1 is SGHNT, CDR2 YENEEA, per germline. After removal of 4 bases from V and 3 bases from J, the junction contained 5 bases not matched to a gene. The CDR3 coding sequence is TGTGCCAGCAGCTCAACCGGGACAGGGGAAGAGACCCAGTACTTC. Translating it yields CASSSTGTGEETQYF.

The count of this clone is one. The chain employs TRBV10-2 and TRBJ1-1; D unclear. The ends were cut back, 5 bases at V and 1 base at J, with 8 bases in the middle. This CDR3 contains 13 residues. Germline values: CDR1 WSHSY, CDR2 SAAADI. The CDR3 DNA is TGCGCCAGCAGTAGCCGGGAGAACACTGAAGCTTTCTTT. Protein sequence: CASSSRENTEAFF.

The chain joins TRBV30 to TRBJ2-3, with 8 bases fitting TRBD2. J was trimmed by 6 bases and V by 0 bases; bases with no gene match: 14. CDR3 size: 17 residues. Germline values: CDR1 GTSNPN, CDR2 SVGIG (reference sequence). CDR3 DNA sequence: TGTGCCTGGAGTGTAAAGTGGTTCGGGGGGGGCCTGGATACGCAGTATTTT. The encoded protein is CAWSVKWFGGGLDTQYF.

V usage is TRBV18 and J usage is TRBJ2-3, with TRBD2 matching over 8 bases. The V segment lost 3 bases and the J segment 3 bases; nucleotides outside the gene matches: 2. The V gene's germline CDR1 is KGHSH and CDR2 LQKENI. The CDR3 loop spans 14 amino acids. The CDR3, as DNA: TGTGCCAGCTCACCTCGGGGGGGAACAGATACGCAGTATTTT. Protein product: CASSPRGGTDTQYF.

A few counts support this clone. The chain uses TRBV29-1 and TRBJ1-2, with 7 bases fitting TRBD1. This CDR3 has 11 amino acids. V dropped 4 bases and J dropped 8; count of bases not matched to a gene: 4. Looked up from germline, CDR1 is SQVTM and CDR2 is ANQGSEA. CDR3: CSVGQGEGYTF. CDR3 sequence (DNA): TGCAGCGTTGGACAGGGAGAAGGCTACACCTTC.

This chain joins TRBV6-2 or TRBV6-3 and TRBJ1-3; possibly TRBD1 for D (5 bases). V dropped 5 bases and J dropped 0 bases, with 8 bases sitting between them. Germline V gene lookup returns CDR1 MNHEY and CDR2 SVGEGT. CDR3 length: 14 amino acids. The CDR3 region is CASSPTASGNTIYF. DNA for the CDR3: TGTGCCAGCAGTCCGACAGCCTCTGGAAACACCATATATTTT.

This clone was picked up a small number of times. The V call is TRBV11-3, the J call TRBJ1-1; tentative D call: TRBD1 (6 bases). Deletions cut 1 base from V and 2 bases from J, with 14 bases between. CDR3 length equals 16 residues. The germline V gene has CDR1 SGHNT and CDR2 YENEEA. The CDR3 loop reads CASSLGLQGKNTEAFF. DNA of the CDR3: TGTGCCAGCAGCTTAGGCCTACAGGGAAAAAACACTGAAGCTTTCTTT.

The rearrangement joins TRBV6-1 to TRBJ2-1, with TRBD2 matching over 7 bases. The length of the CDR3 is 16 residues. The V and J ends lost 3 bases and 4 bases, in that order; junction bases with no gene match: 9. CDR1 MNHNS and CDR2 SASEGT come from the germline V gene. CDR3 in DNA: TGTGCCAGCAGTGATAGTGGGGGAGGGCTTTACAATGAGCAGTTCTTC. Its protein product is CASSDSGGGLYNEQFF.

The chain links TRBV5-1 to TRBJ2-5; 10 bases are shared with TRBD2. CDR1 and CDR2 (germline): SGHRS, YFSETQ. The CDR3 loop spans 13 amino acids. The V segment lost 4 bases and the J segment 8 bases; nucleotides outside the gene matches: 5. The CDR3 reads CASSQLAGPTQYF. The DNA of the CDR3 is TGCGCCAGCAGCCAACTAGCGGGGCCAACCCAGTACTTC.

J is TRBJ1-5 and V is TRBV11-2; D is undetermined. The CDR3 runs 13 residues. V shed 1 base and J shed 7 bases, with 8 bases lying between them. Germline-derived CDR1 and CDR2 are SGHAT and FQNNGV. This chain's CDR3 is CASSLVEEQPQHF. CDR3 sequence (DNA): TGTGCCAGCAGCTTAGTTGAGGAGCAGCCCCAGCATTTT.

CDR3 sequence reads: CASITGTGGGRYEQYF. CDR3 DNA sequence: TGTGCCAGCATCACCGGGACAGGGGGCGGTCGATACGAGCAGTACTTC. This sequence joins TRBV28 and TRBJ2-7; 12 positions match TRBD1. This CDR3 spans 16 amino acids. V lost 7 bases to trimming and J lost 4 bases; unmatched junction nucleotides: 11. Germline V gives CDR1 MDHEN, CDR2 SYDVKM.

The chain employs TRBV11-2 and TRBJ2-3; 8 bases map to TRBD1. The V gene end was trimmed by 1 base and the J gene end by 4 bases; junction bases not matched to a gene: 10. This CDR3 comprises 17 residues. The germline CDR1 and CDR2 sequences are SGHAT and FQNNGV. The CDR3 nucleotides read TGTGCCAGCAGCTTAGTTGGGCAGGGGGCAATCGCAGATACGCAGTATTTT. It specifies CASSLVGQGAIADTQYF.

The J gene is TRBJ1-6, the V gene TRBV6-1; 7 nucleotides agree with TRBD1. J lost 6 bases, V lost 2 bases, and 4 bases had no gene match. Germline V CDR1 and CDR2: MNHNS, SASEGT. The CDR3 length is 15 residues. The CDR3 protein is CASSEIQGGNSPLHF. CDR3 DNA: TGTGCCAGCAGTGAAATCCAGGGGGGTAATTCACCCCTCCACTTT.

V usage is TRBV6-5 and J usage is TRBJ2-7; 7 positions match TRBD2. CDR3 length equals 13 residues. V shed 8 bases, J shed 4 bases, and the junction held 8 bases outside the gene matches. Germline assignment: CDR1 MNHEY and CDR2 SVGAGI. The CDR3: CASLQRRGYEQYF. CDR3 coding DNA: TGTGCCAGCCTACAGCGGCGGGGGTACGAGCAGTACTTC.